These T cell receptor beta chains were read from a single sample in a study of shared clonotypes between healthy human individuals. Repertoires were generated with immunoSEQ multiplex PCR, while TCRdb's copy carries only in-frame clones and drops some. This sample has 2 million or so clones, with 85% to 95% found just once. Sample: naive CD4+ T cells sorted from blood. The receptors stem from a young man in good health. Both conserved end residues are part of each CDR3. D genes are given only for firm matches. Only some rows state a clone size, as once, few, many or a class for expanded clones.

CDR3 protein: CSVPGGYKGQETQYF
CDR3 DNA: TGCAGCGTTCCCGGAGGTTATAAGGGACAAGAGACCCAGTACTTC
CDR3 length: 15
J gene: TRBJ2-5
clone size: NA
V gene: TRBV29-1
D gene: NA

CDR3 protein: CASKPRDGNYGYTF
CDR3 DNA: TGTGCCAGCAAACCCAGGGACGGGAACTATGGCTACACCTTC
CDR3 length: 14
J gene: TRBJ1-2
clone size: NA
V gene: TRBV7-8
D gene: NA

CDR3 protein: CASSLEPRTGFPETQYF
CDR3 DNA: TGTGCCAGCAGCTTAGAGCCAAGGACAGGGTTTCCAGAGACCCAGTACTTC
CDR3 length: 17
J gene: TRBJ2-5
clone size: NA
V gene: TRBV7-9
D gene: TRBD1

CDR3 protein: CASSTRTASTDTQYF
CDR3 DNA: TGTGCCAGCAGCACCCGGACAGCTAGCACAGATACGCAGTATTTT
CDR3 length: 15
J gene: TRBJ2-3
clone size: NA
V gene: TRBV11-3
D gene: NA

CDR3 protein: CSARTGDTQYF
CDR3 DNA: TGCAGTGCTAGAACCGGAGATACGCAGTATTTT
CDR3 length: 11
J gene: TRBJ2-3
clone size: NA
V gene: TRBV20-1
D gene: NA

CDR3 protein: CAISHSLGADNSPLHF
CDR3 DNA: TGTGCCATCTCACATTCCCTAGGGGCTGATAATTCACCCCTCCACTTT
CDR3 length: 16
J gene: TRBJ1-6
clone size: NA
V gene: TRBV28
D gene: NA

CDR3 protein: CASSFFLAADTQYF
CDR3 DNA: TGTGCCAGCAGCTTCTTCCTAGCGGCAGATACGCAGTATTTT
CDR3 length: 14
J gene: TRBJ2-3
clone size: NA
V gene: TRBV5-6
D gene: TRBD2

CDR3 protein: CASSESGIGYTF
CDR3 DNA: TGTGCCAGCAGTGAAAGTGGTATTGGCTACACCTTC
CDR3 length: 12
J gene: TRBJ1-2
clone size: NA
V gene: TRBV6-1
D gene: NA

CDR3 protein: CASSPVGGLETQYF
CDR3 DNA: TGTGCCAGCAGCCCGGTGGGGGGTTTAGAGACCCAGTACTTC
CDR3 length: 14
J gene: TRBJ2-5
clone size: NA
V gene: TRBV7-9
D gene: NA

CDR3 protein: CASSQGTANTEAFF
CDR3 DNA: TGCGCCAGCAGCCAGGGGACAGCAAACACTGAAGCTTTCTTT
CDR3 length: 14
J gene: TRBJ1-1
clone size: once
V gene: TRBV4-3
D gene: TRBD1

CDR3 protein: CASSRSDADEQYF
CDR3 DNA: TGTGCCAGCAGCCGATCGGACGCCGACGAGCAGTACTTC
CDR3 length: 13
J gene: TRBJ2-7
clone size: NA
V gene: TRBV28
D gene: NA

CDR3 protein: CASSHVGVYNEQFF
CDR3 DNA: TGCGCCAGCAGCCACGTCGGGGTTTACAATGAGCAGTTCTTC
CDR3 length: 14
J gene: TRBJ2-1
clone size: once
V gene: TRBV4-1
D gene: NA

CDR3 protein: CASSLSWTEAFF
CDR3 DNA: TGTGCCAGCAGCTTATCATGGACTGAAGCTTTCTTT
CDR3 length: 12
J gene: TRBJ1-1
clone size: NA
V gene: TRBV7-9
D gene: NA

CDR3 protein: CAARDRDTEAFF
CDR3 DNA: TGTGCCGCCCGGGACAGAGACACTGAAGCTTTCTTT
CDR3 length: 12
J gene: TRBJ1-1
clone size: NA
V gene: TRBV10-3
D gene: TRBD1

CDR3 protein: CAWSIKGGWNQPQHF
CDR3 DNA: TGTGCCTGGAGCATCAAAGGGGGCTGGAATCAGCCCCAGCATTTT
CDR3 length: 15
J gene: TRBJ1-5
clone size: NA
V gene: TRBV30
D gene: TRBD1

CDR3 protein: CASSPRTGNSPLHF
CDR3 DNA: TGTGCCAGCAGCCCTAGGACGGGGAATTCACCCCTCCACTTT
CDR3 length: 14
J gene: TRBJ1-6
clone size: NA
V gene: TRBV9
D gene: NA

CDR3 protein: CASSKQGWEKLFF
CDR3 DNA: TGTGCCAGCAGTAAACAGGGTTGGGAAAAACTGTTTTTT
CDR3 length: 13
J gene: TRBJ1-4
clone size: NA
V gene: TRBV2
D gene: NA

CDR3 protein: CASSQRLDEQFF
CDR3 DNA: TGTGCCAGCAGCCAAAGGCTGGATGAGCAGTTCTTC
CDR3 length: 12
J gene: TRBJ2-1
clone size: NA
V gene: TRBV5-4
D gene: NA

CDR3 protein: CASSYSGVSNQPQHF
CDR3 DNA: TGTGCCAGCAGTTACTCGGGGGTGAGCAATCAGCCCCAGCATTTT
CDR3 length: 15
J gene: TRBJ1-5
clone size: NA
V gene: TRBV6-6
D gene: NA

CDR3 protein: CASSETSGGKGDTQYF
CDR3 DNA: TGTGCCAGCAGTGAAACTAGCGGGGGGAAAGGAGATACGCAGTATTTT
CDR3 length: 16
J gene: TRBJ2-3
clone size: NA
V gene: TRBV6-1
D gene: TRBD2

CDR3 protein: CASSPRRLDEQFF
CDR3 DNA: TGTGCCAGCAGCCCCCGTAGGCTCGATGAGCAGTTCTTC
CDR3 length: 13
J gene: TRBJ2-1
clone size: NA
V gene: TRBV7-3
D gene: NA

CDR3 protein: CASSVGTPSNSPLHF
CDR3 DNA: TGTGCCAGCAGCGTAGGGACACCGTCTAATTCACCCCTCCACTTT
CDR3 length: 15
J gene: TRBJ1-6
clone size: NA
V gene: TRBV9
D gene: NA

CDR3 protein: CASSEGDRWDRAFYEQYF
CDR3 DNA: TGTGCCAGCAGTGAAGGCGACAGATGGGACAGGGCCTTCTACGAGCAGTACTTC
CDR3 length: 18
J gene: TRBJ2-7
clone size: NA
V gene: TRBV6-1
D gene: TRBD1

CDR3 protein: CAIGPQANTGELFF
CDR3 DNA: TGTGCCATCGGGCCCCAAGCGAACACCGGGGAGCTGTTTTTT
CDR3 length: 14
J gene: TRBJ2-2
clone size: NA
V gene: TRBV10-3
D gene: NA

CDR3 protein: CASSLVAYSNQPQHF
CDR3 DNA: TGTGCCAGCAGCTTGGTTGCATATAGCAATCAGCCCCAGCATTTT
CDR3 length: 15
J gene: TRBJ1-5
clone size: NA
V gene: TRBV5-6
D gene: NA

CDR3 protein: CAISESVSRYEQYF
CDR3 DNA: TGTGCCATCAGTGAGTCCGTCTCCCGATACGAGCAGTACTTC
CDR3 length: 14
J gene: TRBJ2-7
clone size: NA
V gene: TRBV10-3
D gene: NA

CDR3 protein: CASTIGTGNQPQHF
CDR3 DNA: TGTGCCAGCACAATCGGGACAGGGAATCAGCCCCAGCATTTT
CDR3 length: 14
J gene: TRBJ1-5
clone size: few
V gene: TRBV6-5
D gene: TRBD1

CDR3 protein: CASSERGRGSTDTQYF
CDR3 DNA: TGTGCCAGCAGTGAACGGGGCAGGGGAAGCACAGATACGCAGTATTTT
CDR3 length: 16
J gene: TRBJ2-3
clone size: NA
V gene: TRBV25-1
D gene: NA

CDR3 protein: CASRLGLAGSSSYNEQFF
CDR3 DNA: TGTGCCAGCAGGCTCGGACTAGCGGGGTCGAGCTCCTACAATGAGCAGTTCTTC
CDR3 length: 18
J gene: TRBJ2-1
clone size: NA
V gene: TRBV5-4
D gene: TRBD2

CDR3 protein: CASSELGGQREKLFF
CDR3 DNA: TGTGCCAGCAGTGAATTAGGGGGCCAAAGGGAAAAACTGTTTTTT
CDR3 length: 15
J gene: TRBJ1-4
clone size: NA
V gene: TRBV2
D gene: TRBD1

CDR3 protein: CASSTRRTEETQYF
CDR3 DNA: TGTGCCAGTAGTACCCGTCGGACAGAAGAGACCCAGTACTTC
CDR3 length: 14
J gene: TRBJ2-5
clone size: NA
V gene: TRBV19
D gene: NA

CDR3 protein: CASSVLSWARGDTQYF
CDR3 DNA: TGTGCCAGCAGCGTCCTAAGTTGGGCCCGGGGAGATACGCAGTATTTT
CDR3 length: 16
J gene: TRBJ2-3
clone size: NA
V gene: TRBV9
D gene: NA

CDR3 protein: CASSEFRDKGQPQHF
CDR3 DNA: TGCGCCAGCAGCGAGTTCCGGGACAAGGGTCAGCCCCAGCATTTT
CDR3 length: 15
J gene: TRBJ1-5
clone size: NA
V gene: TRBV10-2
D gene: NA

CDR3 protein: CASSVTRDSNQPQHF
CDR3 DNA: TGTGCCAGCAGTGTCACACGTGATAGCAATCAGCCCCAGCATTTT
CDR3 length: 15
J gene: TRBJ1-5
clone size: once
V gene: TRBV6-1
D gene: NA

CDR3 protein: CASSLGLSTDTQYF
CDR3 DNA: TGTGCCAGCAGCTTAGGACTTAGCACAGATACGCAGTATTTT
CDR3 length: 14
J gene: TRBJ2-3
clone size: NA
V gene: TRBV7-2
D gene: NA

CDR3 protein: CASSEETGISYEQYF
CDR3 DNA: TGTGCCAGCAGTGAAGAGACAGGGATCTCCTACGAGCAGTACTTC
CDR3 length: 15
J gene: TRBJ2-7
clone size: NA
V gene: TRBV6-1
D gene: TRBD1

CDR3 protein: CASSQAPGQVIYEQYF
CDR3 DNA: TGCGCCAGCAGCCAGGCTCCGGGACAGGTGATCTACGAGCAGTACTTC
CDR3 length: 16
J gene: TRBJ2-7
clone size: NA
V gene: TRBV4-1
D gene: TRBD1

CDR3 protein: CASSLRGPQETQYF
CDR3 DNA: TGTGCCAGCAGTTTGCGGGGCCCCCAAGAGACCCAGTACTTC
CDR3 length: 14
J gene: TRBJ2-5
clone size: NA
V gene: TRBV28
D gene: NA

CDR3 protein: CASTGVETQYF
CDR3 DNA: TGTGCCAGCACCGGCGTAGAGACCCAGTACTTC
CDR3 length: 11
J gene: TRBJ2-5
clone size: many
V gene: TRBV2
D gene: NA

CDR3 protein: CASSPRLPNTGELFF
CDR3 DNA: TGCGCCAGCAGCCCACGGTTACCCAACACCGGGGAGCTGTTTTTT
CDR3 length: 15
J gene: TRBJ2-2
clone size: NA
V gene: TRBV4-1
D gene: NA

CDR3 protein: CASSYSTRAGEQYF
CDR3 DNA: TGTGCCAGCAGTTACTCGACCAGGGCGGGGGAGCAGTACTTC
CDR3 length: 14
J gene: TRBJ2-7
clone size: many
V gene: TRBV6-5
D gene: NA

CDR3 protein: CASSPTGAVVGEAFF
CDR3 DNA: TGCGCCAGCAGCCCCACCGGGGCCGTAGTGGGCGAAGCTTTCTTT
CDR3 length: 15
J gene: TRBJ1-1
clone size: NA
V gene: TRBV5-1
D gene: NA

CDR3 protein: CASSPGAPDGAYSNQPQHF
CDR3 DNA: TGTGCCAGCAGCCCTGGGGCGCCGGACGGTGCATATAGCAATCAGCCCCAGCATTTT
CDR3 length: 19
J gene: TRBJ1-5
clone size: NA
V gene: TRBV5-6
D gene: NA

CDR3 protein: CASSPREPFVTNEKLFF
CDR3 DNA: TGTGCCAGCAGCCCGCGTGAGCCCTTCGTAACTAATGAAAAACTGTTTTTT
CDR3 length: 17
J gene: TRBJ1-4
clone size: NA
V gene: TRBV7-2
D gene: NA

CDR3 protein: CASRDRATDTQYF
CDR3 DNA: TGCGCCAGCCGGGACAGGGCCACAGATACGCAGTATTTT
CDR3 length: 13
J gene: TRBJ2-3
clone size: NA
V gene: TRBV5-1
D gene: TRBD1

CDR3 protein: CASSERRGGLDTQYF
CDR3 DNA: TGCGCCAGCAGTGAGCGGCGGGGGGGCCTTGATACGCAGTATTTT
CDR3 length: 15
J gene: TRBJ2-3
clone size: NA
V gene: TRBV10-1
D gene: TRBD2

CDR3 protein: CAISEGVPNSPLHF
CDR3 DNA: TGTGCCATCAGTGAAGGAGTGCCCAATTCACCCCTCCACTTT
CDR3 length: 14
J gene: TRBJ1-6
clone size: NA
V gene: TRBV10-3
D gene: NA

CDR3 protein: CASSQQGASSNEQFF
CDR3 DNA: TGTGCCAGCAGCCAGCAGGGTGCTAGTTCTAATGAGCAGTTCTTC
CDR3 length: 15
J gene: TRBJ2-1
clone size: NA
V gene: TRBV13
D gene: NA

CDR3 protein: CARGDSGYFYNEQFF
CDR3 DNA: TGTGCCAGGGGAGATAGTGGCTACTTCTACAATGAGCAGTTCTTC
CDR3 length: 15
J gene: TRBJ2-1
clone size: NA
V gene: TRBV21-1
D gene: NA

CDR3 protein: CASSSRDGSYEQYF
CDR3 DNA: TGCGCCAGCAGCTCCCGGGACGGCTCCTACGAGCAGTACTTC
CDR3 length: 14
J gene: TRBJ2-7
clone size: NA
V gene: TRBV5-1
D gene: NA

CDR3 protein: CASGQSMNTEAFF
CDR3 DNA: TGTGCTAGTGGACAAAGCATGAACACTGAAGCTTTCTTT
CDR3 length: 13
J gene: TRBJ1-1
clone size: NA
V gene: TRBV12-5
D gene: NA

CDR3 protein: CASSPRGTGELFF
CDR3 DNA: TGTGCCAGCAGCCCTCGGGGCACCGGGGAGCTGTTTTTT
CDR3 length: 13
J gene: TRBJ2-2
clone size: NA
V gene: TRBV14
D gene: NA

CDR3 protein: CASSYAGRDSDTQYF
CDR3 DNA: TGTGCCAGCAGTTACGCGGGGCGCGACTCAGATACGCAGTATTTT
CDR3 length: 15
J gene: TRBJ2-3
clone size: NA
V gene: TRBV5-5
D gene: NA